One and the same sample provided the 19 T cell receptor beta chains below, sequenced in a study of beta chain features in type 1 diabetes. For these TCRs, the target antigens are not known. Study-wide findings and caveats: Across all four CD4+ subsets, people with type 1 diabetes showed modestly shorter TCRB CDR3s.

The investigators reverse transcribed all of the isolated RNA, so they sequenced expressed TCRB transcripts. Generated by immunoSEQ multiplex PCR, the TCRdb table keeps only in-frame clones and is missing some. The sample shows 330,000 or so clones, over 10% of them seen only once. The specimen was naive CD4+ T cells from blood. The receptors here all came from a woman in her late teens or twenties with type 1 diabetes.

The chain couples TRBV19 to TRBJ1-5, with 7 bases matching TRBD1. J lost 6 bases, V lost 5 bases, and 4 bases had no gene match. The germline V gene has CDR1 LNHDA and CDR2 SQIVND (reference sequence). This CDR3 has 13 amino acids. The CDR3 is CASSGTGVQPQHF. CDR3 DNA sequence: TGTGCCAGTAGTGGCACAGGGGTTCAGCCCCAGCATTTT.

The rearrangement joins TRBV5-1 to TRBJ2-3; TRBD2 aligns across 12 bases. This CDR3 is 17 amino acids long. With V trimmed by 0 bases and J by 5 bases, 7 bases remained unmatched. In germline, CDR1 is SGHRS, CDR2 YFSETQ. This CDR3 reads CASSLGTSGESRDTQYF. For the CDR3, the DNA is TGCGCCAGCAGCTTGGGGACTAGCGGGGAGTCTAGAGATACGCAGTATTTT.

This clone has a handful of counts. The chain couples TRBV7-2 to TRBJ1-2; no clear D gene. The length of the CDR3 is 13 residues. V was cut by 7 bases and J by 5 bases, with 14 bases left in between. CDR1 is SGHTA, CDR2 FQGNSA, per germline. CDR3 DNA: TGTGCCAGCACCATCGGGAATCGTTATGGCTACACCTTC. This encodes CASTIGNRYGYTF.

Comment on this clone: Within the sample, other DNA sequences also encode this same CDR3. The CDR3 DNA reads as TGTGCCAGCTCACCAGGGGCAAATCAGCCCCAGCATTTT. This gives the protein CASSPGANQPQHF. This chain joins TRBV18 and TRBJ1-5; possibly TRBD1 for D (5 bases). The length of the CDR3 is 13 residues. V lost 2 bases to trimming and J lost 4 bases, with 6 bases between them. Per the germline V gene, CDR1 is KGHSH and CDR2 is LQKENI.

This clone was counted only a few times. This chain uses TRBV20-1 with TRBJ2-1, with D uncertain. Trimming took 5 bases from V and 4 from J, leaving 6 bases between them. The germline gives CDR1 DFQATT, CDR2 SNEGSKA (reference sequence). CDR3 size: 11 residues. The CDR3 reads CSALQYNEQFF. Written as DNA, the CDR3 is TGCAGTGCTTTACAATACAATGAGCAGTTCTTC.

This clone came up a few times. The chain links TRBV30 to TRBJ2-3, with D tentatively TRBD2 (7 bases). Germline loops: CDR1 GTSNPN, CDR2 SVGIG (reference sequence). With 5 bases removed from V and 6 bases from J, the gap between germline ends came to 12 bases. The CDR3 covers 12 residues. The CDR3 nucleotides are TGTGCCTGGTCCGCGGGGGCGGATACGCAGTATTTT. Translating it yields CAWSAGADTQYF.

This clone was observed a handful of times. The chain couples TRBV5-4 to TRBJ1-1, with 7 positions matching TRBD1. There are 13 residues in the CDR3. V gave up 6 bases and J gave up 4 bases; unmatched junction bases: 6. The germline V gene encodes CDR1 SGHNT and CDR2 YYREEE (reference sequence). The CDR3, as DNA: TGTGCCAGCACCCTACAGGGGTCCACTGAAGCTTTCTTT. Translating it yields CASTLQGSTEAFF.

In this sample, this clone turned up a few times. V and J are TRBV5-1 and TRBJ2-2, with D tentatively TRBD2 (5 bases). The V end lost 7 bases, the J end lost 6 bases, and 13 bases lay between the germline ends. CDR1 and CDR2 (germline): SGHRS, YFSETQ. CDR3 size: 13 residues. In DNA, the CDR3 is TGCGCCAGCTCACTTGGAGGTCCCGGGGAGCTGTTTTTT. It encodes CASSLGGPGELFF.

The chain uses TRBV5-1 and TRBJ2-1; D perhaps matches TRBD2 (5 bases). The germline V and J ends were trimmed by 5 bases and 0 bases, with 12 bases remaining between them. The CDR3 runs 15 residues. Germline CDR1 and CDR2: SGHRS and YFSETQ. CDR3 protein: CASRPPGSSYNEQFF. For the CDR3, the DNA is TGCGCCAGCAGACCCCCGGGGAGCTCCTACAATGAGCAGTTCTTC. The full variable domain, its missing parts supplied by reference TRBV5-1 and TRBJ2-1, is KAGVTQTPRYLIKTRGQQVTLSCSPISGHRSVSWYQQTPGQGLQFLFEYFSETQRNKGNFPGRFSGRQFSNSRSEMNVSTLELGDSALYLCASRPPGSSYNEQFFGPGTRLTVL.

The chain uses TRBV29-1 and TRBJ1-1; unclear D gene. The germline gives CDR1 SQVTM, CDR2 ANQGSEA. V lost 7 bases to trimming and J lost 3 bases, with 3 bases between them. This CDR3 has 9 amino acids. In nucleotides, the CDR3 is TGCAGCGCCGACACTGAAGCTTTCTTT. Its protein product is CSADTEAFF.

CDR3 nucleotides: TGCGCCAGCACACAACTATCCGGGACAGTGACCGGGGAGCTGTTTTTT. Protein sequence: CASTQLSGTVTGELFF. The chain is built from TRBV5-1 and TRBJ2-2, with TRBD1 matching over 7 bases. The V and J ends lost 6 bases and 5 bases, in that order; junction bases with no gene match: 13. The CDR3 length is 16 residues. Per germline, CDR1 SGHRS and CDR2 YFSETQ.

This sequence joins TRBV7-2 and TRBJ2-7; a weak D match, TRBD2 (6 bases). Trimming took off 2 bases at V and 6 bases at J, with 17 bases between the two ends. The CDR3 totals 15 residues. CDR1 SGHTA and CDR2 FQGNSA come from the germline V gene. CDR3 protein: CASSLSGPAGIEQYF. For the CDR3, the DNA is TGTGCCAGCAGCTTATCTGGGCCTGCGGGGATCGAGCAGTACTTC.

The CDR3 region is CASRPPGAGGRQPQHF. The CDR3 nucleotides are TGTGCCAGCAGACCCCCGGGGGCGGGGGGTCGACAGCCCCAGCATTTT. The genes are TRBV2 and TRBJ1-5; TRBD1 is a possible D gene (6 bases). V was shortened by 6 bases and J by 7 bases, with 22 bases between the two germline ends. Germline-derived CDR1 and CDR2 are SNHLY and FYNNEI. The CDR3 sequence is 16 residues long.

This clone turned up a few times. V gene TRBV5-1 combines with J gene TRBJ1-5; D remains unclear. Germline CDR1 and CDR2: SGHRS and YFSETQ. The V gene lost 0 bases and the J gene lost 7 bases, with 11 bases spanning the gap. This CDR3 spans 14 amino acids. CDR3 protein: CASSLAGSGQPQHF. For the CDR3, the DNA is TGCGCCAGCAGCTTGGCCGGGTCTGGACAGCCCCAGCATTTT.

Only a few counts were recorded for this clone. The sample has other DNA sequences that encode this CDR3 too. This chain uses TRBV30 with TRBJ1-5; D is ambiguous. Germline loops: CDR1 GTSNPN, CDR2 SVGIG (reference sequence). The CDR3 loop spans 13 amino acids. Trimming pared 0 bases from V and 4 bases from J, leaving 7 bases between. CDR3 in DNA: TGTGCCTGGAGTGTAAGAGGAAATCAGCCCCAGCATTTT. Translating it yields CAWSVRGNQPQHF.

This clone was seen only a few times. The chain recombines TRBV7-8 with TRBJ2-1, with TRBD2 identical over 10 bases. Germline V gives CDR1 SGHVS, CDR2 FQNEAQ. The junction had 5 bases not matched to a gene; V was cut back by 5 bases and J by 4 bases. The CDR3 runs 15 residues. The CDR3 DNA reads as TGTGCCAGCAGCCCTACTAGCGGGACGTACAATGAGCAGTTCTTC. Translation: CASSPTSGTYNEQFF.

This clone has more than one count but fewer than ten. The genes are TRBV30 and TRBJ2-7, with TRBD2 identical over 12 bases. CDR1 GTSNPN and CDR2 SVGIG come from the germline V gene (reference sequence). Germline trimming cut 1 base from V and 2 bases from J; bases unmatched to any gene: 12. The CDR3 is 18 amino acids. The CDR3, as DNA: TGTGCCTGGAGTGCGACCCCCTTCCCTAGCGGGAGGGCCTACGAGCAGTACTTC. Its protein is CAWSATPFPSGRAYEQYF.

The chain carries TRBV7-2 and TRBJ1-1; D is possibly TRBD1 (5 bases). The CDR3 is 14 residues long. With 1 base removed from V and 5 bases from J, the gap between germline ends came to 11 bases. The germline CDR1 and CDR2 sequences are SGHTA and FQGNSA. The DNA of the CDR3 is TGTGCCAGCAGCTTAGTAGTTGGGGGGACTGAAGCTTTCTTT. This gives the protein CASSLVVGGTEAFF.

This sequence joins TRBV7-2 and TRBJ2-1; 7 bases fit TRBD2. CDR1 SGHTA and CDR2 FQGNSA come from the germline V gene. After removal of 4 bases from V and 4 bases from J, the junction contained 4 bases not matched to a gene. This CDR3 is 14 amino acids long. The CDR3 sequence is CASSWRGTYNEQFF. CDR3 DNA sequence: TGTGCCAGCAGCTGGCGGGGGACGTACAATGAGCAGTTCTTC. The full variable domain, rest sourced from reference TRBV7-2 and TRBJ2-1, is GAGVSQSPSNKVTEKGKDVELRCDPISGHTALYWYRQSLGQGLEFLIYFQGNSAPDKSGLPSDRFSAERTGGSVSTLTIQRTQQEDSAVYLCASSWRGTYNEQFFGPGTRLTVL.